Sequencing of this T cell receptor beta chain was carried out in a study of T cell responses to AZD1222 COVID-19 vaccine (dated by TCRdb to about 2021). About the study as a whole: A total of 233 trial participants underwent TCR sequencing, of whom 207 received two doses of AZD1222 and 26 received two doses of the MenACWY control vaccine. Trial participants were enrolled into age subgroups of 18-55, 56-69 and 70-plus years, which contained approximately 150, 28 and 58 TCR-sequenced participants, respectively. Summary of the overall study and its limitations: Conclusions about previously exposed vaccinees are limited because only 5 or 6 AZD1222 recipients were SARS-CoV-2 seropositive at baseline. Participants were mostly white British and included more females than males, and it was suggested by the authors that clonal diversity may have been underestimated. CD4 TCRs associated with the vaccine covered the entire spike protein, and the dominant responses were in regions 160-218 and 743-854. Reportedly, almost half of the unique spike-specific TCRs recognized epitopes lying outside the regions that are mutated in the B.1.351 and B.1.1.7 variants. In the small 56-69-year group, the increase in depth fell short of significance, most likely because of low power. After two AZD1222 doses, spike-specific TCR breadth and depth were significantly higher than at day 0 and than in MenACWY recipients. Because no day 14 peak-response samples were available, repertoires were characterized only after the peak T cell response.

Reading from cysteine to phenylalanine, the CDR3 counts 14 amino acids. Only CDR3 DNA is held: 42 bases, read in frame from base 1. The germline ends are 12 bases apart after V is trimmed by 2 bases and J by 5 bases. The CDR1 and CDR2 encoded by the germline V gene (reference sequence) are MNHEY and SMNVEV. The CDR3 regions of human TCRbeta chains were analyzed by immunosequencing. As for the authors' bioinformatics: TCRs in the repertoires were compared against a reference library of SARS-CoV-2-specific TCRs that had been generated with the MIRA antigen-specificity platform. Breadth meant the fraction of unique TCRs that were SARS-CoV-2-associated, whereas depth meant the fraction of total T cells that were SARS-CoV-2-associated. Using the MIRA data, each spike-specific TCR was assigned both to the spike region to which the TCR was reactive and to a CD4 or CD8 class. Log10-transformed breadth and depth values were compared by one-way ANOVA with Sidak's multiple comparisons tests. Drawn from immuneACCESS, this table holds only the in-frame rearrangements with V and J called that TCRdb kept. Clones are partly lost; checked studies trace under half to an unresolved V gene and leave the rest unexplained. That table gives V, J and clone size, and the DNA gave D and trimming. The sample table holds some 69,000 clones, of which less than 85% were seen once. The top ten clones comprise around a quarter of the sample.

This clone was seen once. Its antigen is unknown. Base quality data are lacking; no much larger clone is found one base away. In light of the paper, this sample's time point label describes: about 28 days (+/-7) after the second vaccine dose. AZD1222 recipients given second doses at about 4 weeks or at about 12 weeks were pooled, since spike-specific TCR depth and breadth were not found to differ between the two schedules. Vaccinee samples came from UK trials COV001 and COV002, including a single-blind randomized controlled phase 2/3 trial of AZD1222 (ChAdOx1 nCoV-19) in healthy adults. For TCRbeta chain sequencing, PBMC samples were collected from trial participants at day 0 and at day 28 after the second dose.

The sample in question was peripheral blood, obtained 28 days after the second AZD1222 dose. The origin of this receptor is an adult who received the AZD1222 COVID-19 vaccine. Recombination linked TRBV27 to TRBJ1-2; the D gene cannot be resolved reliably. The CDR3: CASSLTSLPYGYTF. The DNA sequence reads TGTGCCAGCAGTTTAACTTCGCTCCCTTATGGCTACACCTTC.